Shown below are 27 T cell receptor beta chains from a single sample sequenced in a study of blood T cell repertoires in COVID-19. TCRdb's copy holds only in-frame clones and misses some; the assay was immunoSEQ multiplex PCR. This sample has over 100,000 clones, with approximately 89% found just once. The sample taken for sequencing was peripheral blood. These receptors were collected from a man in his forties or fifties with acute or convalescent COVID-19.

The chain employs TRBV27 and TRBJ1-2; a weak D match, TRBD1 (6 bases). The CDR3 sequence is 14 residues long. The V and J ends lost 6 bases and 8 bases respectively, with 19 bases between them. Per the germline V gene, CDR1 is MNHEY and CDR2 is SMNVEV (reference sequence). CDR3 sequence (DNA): TGTGCCAGCAGGGGGGGCGGGAGCCCTTACGGCTACACCTTC. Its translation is CASRGGGSPYGYTF.

CDR3 sequence: CASSYRETQYF. CDR3 nucleotide sequence: TGTGCCAGCAGCTATAGAGAGACCCAGTACTTC. The V and J genes are TRBV11-2 and TRBJ2-5; no clear D gene. From germline, CDR1 is SGHAT and CDR2 FQNNGV. This CDR3 region has 11 residues. V shed 4 bases and J shed 4 bases, with 4 bases lying between them.

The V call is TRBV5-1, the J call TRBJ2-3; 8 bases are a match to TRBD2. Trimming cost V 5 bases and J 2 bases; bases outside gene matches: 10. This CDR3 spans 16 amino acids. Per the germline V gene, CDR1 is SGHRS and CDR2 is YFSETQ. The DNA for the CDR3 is TGCGCCAGCAGTTTACCCCGGGAGGGCCTCACAGATACGCAGTATTTT. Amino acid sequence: CASSLPREGLTDTQYF.

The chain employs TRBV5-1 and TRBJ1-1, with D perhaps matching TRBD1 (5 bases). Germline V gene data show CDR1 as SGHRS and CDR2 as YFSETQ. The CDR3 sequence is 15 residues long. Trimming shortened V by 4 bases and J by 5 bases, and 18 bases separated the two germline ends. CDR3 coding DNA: TGCGCCAGCAGCCGGGGGAGGGTAGGATTTACTGAAGCTTTCTTT. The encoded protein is CASSRGRVGFTEAFF.

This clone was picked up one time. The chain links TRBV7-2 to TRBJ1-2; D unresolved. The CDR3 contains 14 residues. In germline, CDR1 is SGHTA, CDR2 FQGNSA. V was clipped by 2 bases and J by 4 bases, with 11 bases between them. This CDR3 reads CASSLSPGSYGYTF. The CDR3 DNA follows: TGTGCCAGCAGCTTATCCCCGGGAAGCTATGGCTACACCTTC.

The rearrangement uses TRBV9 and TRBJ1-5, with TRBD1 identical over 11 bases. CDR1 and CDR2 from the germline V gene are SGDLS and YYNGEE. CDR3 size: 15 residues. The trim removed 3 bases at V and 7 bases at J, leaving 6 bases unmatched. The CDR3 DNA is TGTGCCAGCAGCGGTGGACAGGGGGCGAACCAGCCCCAGCATTTT. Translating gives CASSGGQGANQPQHF.

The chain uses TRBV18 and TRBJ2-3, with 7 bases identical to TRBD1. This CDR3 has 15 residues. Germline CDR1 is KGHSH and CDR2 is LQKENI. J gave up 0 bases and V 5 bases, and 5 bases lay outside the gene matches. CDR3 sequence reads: CASSGTQGSTDTQYF. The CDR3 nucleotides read TGTGCCAGCTCAGGCACACAGGGGAGCACAGATACGCAGTATTTT.

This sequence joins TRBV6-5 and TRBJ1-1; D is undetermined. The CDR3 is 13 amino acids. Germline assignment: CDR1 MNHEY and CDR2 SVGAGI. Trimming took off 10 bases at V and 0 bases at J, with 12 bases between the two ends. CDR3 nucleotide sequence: TGTGCCACCAAGCGGGGTTTGAACACTGAAGCTTTCTTT. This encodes CATKRGLNTEAFF.

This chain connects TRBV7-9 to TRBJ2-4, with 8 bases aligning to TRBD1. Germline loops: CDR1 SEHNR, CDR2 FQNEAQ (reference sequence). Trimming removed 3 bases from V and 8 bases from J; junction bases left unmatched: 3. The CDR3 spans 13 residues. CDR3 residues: CASSLGQVDIQYF. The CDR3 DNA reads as TGTGCCAGCAGCTTGGGACAGGTTGACATTCAGTACTTC. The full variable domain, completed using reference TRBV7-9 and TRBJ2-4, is DTGVSQNPRHKITKRGQNVTFRCDPISEHNRLYWYRQTLGQGPEFLTYFQNEAQLEKSRLLSDRFSAERPKGSFSTLEIQRTEQGDSAMYLCASSLGQVDIQYFGAGTRLSVL.

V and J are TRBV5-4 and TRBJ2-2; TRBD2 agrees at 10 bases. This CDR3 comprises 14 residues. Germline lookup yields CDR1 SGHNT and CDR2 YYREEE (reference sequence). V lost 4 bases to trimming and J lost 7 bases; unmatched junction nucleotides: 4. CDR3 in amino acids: CASSQIAGGGELFF. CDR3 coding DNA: TGTGCCAGCAGCCAGATAGCGGGGGGCGGGGAGCTGTTTTTT. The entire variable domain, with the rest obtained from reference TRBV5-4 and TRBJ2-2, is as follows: ETGVTQSPTHLIKTRGQQVTLRCSSQSGHNTVSWYQQALGQGPQFIFQYYREEENGRGNFPPRFSGLQFPNYSSELNVNALELDDSALYLCASSQIAGGGELFFGEGSRLTVL.

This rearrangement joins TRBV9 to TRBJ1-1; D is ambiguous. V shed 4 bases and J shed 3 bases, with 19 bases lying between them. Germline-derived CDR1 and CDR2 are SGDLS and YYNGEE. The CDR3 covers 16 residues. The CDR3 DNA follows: TGTGCCAGCAGCCTACAAGCGGTTCGCTCGGACACTGAAGCTTTCTTT. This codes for CASSLQAVRSDTEAFF.

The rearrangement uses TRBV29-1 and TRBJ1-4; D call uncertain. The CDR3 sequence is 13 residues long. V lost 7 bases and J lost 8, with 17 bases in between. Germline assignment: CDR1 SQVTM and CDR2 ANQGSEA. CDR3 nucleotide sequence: TGCAGCGCCGAGTCGATGGGCGTCGAAAAACTGTTTTTT. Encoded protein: CSAESMGVEKLFF.

CDR3 DNA sequence: TGCGCCAGCAGCTTGGGCCCTCTCACAGGGGGTAACTATGGCTACACCTTC. Protein: CASSLGPLTGGNYGYTF. The chain is built from TRBV5-1 and TRBJ1-2, with 8 bases identical to TRBD1. The CDR3 is made up of 17 amino acids. Germline V gene data show CDR1 as SGHRS and CDR2 as YFSETQ. Trimming took 0 bases from V and 1 from J; bases not matched to a gene: 8.

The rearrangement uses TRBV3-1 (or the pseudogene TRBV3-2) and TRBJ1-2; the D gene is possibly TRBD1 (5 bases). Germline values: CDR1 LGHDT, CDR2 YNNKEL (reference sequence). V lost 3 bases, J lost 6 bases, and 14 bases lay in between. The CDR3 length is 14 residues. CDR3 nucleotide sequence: TGTGCCAGCAGCCAGGGTCAGGGCCCGAATGGCTACACCTTC. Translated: CASSQGQGPNGYTF.

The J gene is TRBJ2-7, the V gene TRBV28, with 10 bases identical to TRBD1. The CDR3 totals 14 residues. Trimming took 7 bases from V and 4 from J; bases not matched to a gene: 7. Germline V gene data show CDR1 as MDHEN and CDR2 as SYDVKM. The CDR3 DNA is TGTGCCAGCATTTGGACAGGGGGAAGTTACGAGCAGTACTTC. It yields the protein CASIWTGGSYEQYF.

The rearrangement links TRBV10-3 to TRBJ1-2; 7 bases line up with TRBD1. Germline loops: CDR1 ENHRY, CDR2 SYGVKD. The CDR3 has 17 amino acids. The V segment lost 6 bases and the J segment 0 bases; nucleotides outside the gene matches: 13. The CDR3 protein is CAISVRDRALSNYGYTF. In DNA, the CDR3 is TGTGCCATCAGCGTGAGGGACAGAGCCCTCTCTAACTATGGCTACACCTTC.

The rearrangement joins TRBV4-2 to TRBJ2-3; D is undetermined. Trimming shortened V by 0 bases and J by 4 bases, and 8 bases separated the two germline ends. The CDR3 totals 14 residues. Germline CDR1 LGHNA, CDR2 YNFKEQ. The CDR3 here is CASSQDPLADTQYF. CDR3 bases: TGTGCCAGCAGCCAAGATCCCCTAGCAGATACGCAGTATTTT.

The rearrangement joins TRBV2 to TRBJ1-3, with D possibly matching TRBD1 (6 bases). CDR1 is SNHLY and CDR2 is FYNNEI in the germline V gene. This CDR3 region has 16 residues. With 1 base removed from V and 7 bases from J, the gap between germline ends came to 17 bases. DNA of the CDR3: TGTGCCAGCAGTGAAGGTCTAAAGCAGGGGATTAACACCATATATTTT. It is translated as CASSEGLKQGINTIYF.

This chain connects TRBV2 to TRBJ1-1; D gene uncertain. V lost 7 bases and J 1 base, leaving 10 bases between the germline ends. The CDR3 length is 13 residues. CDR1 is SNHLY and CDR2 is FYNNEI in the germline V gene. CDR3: CASTVWQNTEAFF. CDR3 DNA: TGTGCCAGCACAGTTTGGCAGAACACTGAAGCTTTCTTT.

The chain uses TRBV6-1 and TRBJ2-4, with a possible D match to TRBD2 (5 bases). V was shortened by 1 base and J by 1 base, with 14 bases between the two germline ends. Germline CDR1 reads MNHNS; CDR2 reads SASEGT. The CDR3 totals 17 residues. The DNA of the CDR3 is TGTGCCAGCAGTGAAGACCCTCCGGGATGGGCCAAAAACATTCAGTACTTC. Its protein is CASSEDPPGWAKNIQYF.

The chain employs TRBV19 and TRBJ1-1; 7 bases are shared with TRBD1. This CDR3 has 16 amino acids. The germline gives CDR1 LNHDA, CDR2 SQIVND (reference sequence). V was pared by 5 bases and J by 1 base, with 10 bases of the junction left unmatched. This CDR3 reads CASSPLSDRANTEAFF. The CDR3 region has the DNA TGTGCCAGTAGTCCGCTCTCAGACAGGGCGAACACTGAAGCTTTCTTT.

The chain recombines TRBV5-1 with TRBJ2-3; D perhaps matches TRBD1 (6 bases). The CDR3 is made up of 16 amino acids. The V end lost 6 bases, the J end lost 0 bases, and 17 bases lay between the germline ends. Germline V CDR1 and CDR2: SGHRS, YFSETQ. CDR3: CASTRVTGRSTDTQYF. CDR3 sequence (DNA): TGCGCCAGCACCCGGGTAACAGGGCGAAGCACAGATACGCAGTATTTT.

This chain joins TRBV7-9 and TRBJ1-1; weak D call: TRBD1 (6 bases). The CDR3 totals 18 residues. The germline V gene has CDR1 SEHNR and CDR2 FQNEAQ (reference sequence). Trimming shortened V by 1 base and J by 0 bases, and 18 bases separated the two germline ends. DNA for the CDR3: TGTGCCAGCAGCTTAGTTGGCAGGGACAACCGTCTGAACACTGAAGCTTTCTTT. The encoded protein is CASSLVGRDNRLNTEAFF.

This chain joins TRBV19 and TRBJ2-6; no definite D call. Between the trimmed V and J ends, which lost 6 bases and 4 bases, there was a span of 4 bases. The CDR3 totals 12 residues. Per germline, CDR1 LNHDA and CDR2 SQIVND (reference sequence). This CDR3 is CASRSGANVLTF. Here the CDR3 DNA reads TGTGCCAGTAGGTCGGGGGCCAACGTCCTGACTTTC.

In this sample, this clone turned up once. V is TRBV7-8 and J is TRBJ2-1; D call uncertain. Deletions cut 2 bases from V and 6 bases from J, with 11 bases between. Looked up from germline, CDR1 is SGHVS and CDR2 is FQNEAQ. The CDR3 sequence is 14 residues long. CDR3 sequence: CASSLSFKPNEQFF. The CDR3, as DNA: TGTGCCAGCAGCTTAAGTTTTAAGCCCAATGAGCAGTTCTTC.

The DNA for the CDR3 is TGTGCCAGCACCCCGGGCTATGGCTACACCTTC. This sequence encodes CASTPGYGYTF. The V gene is TRBV28, the J gene TRBJ1-2; D unresolved. The CDR3 contains 11 residues. V was pared by 7 bases and J by 4 bases, with 7 bases between. Per the germline V gene, CDR1 is MDHEN and CDR2 is SYDVKM.

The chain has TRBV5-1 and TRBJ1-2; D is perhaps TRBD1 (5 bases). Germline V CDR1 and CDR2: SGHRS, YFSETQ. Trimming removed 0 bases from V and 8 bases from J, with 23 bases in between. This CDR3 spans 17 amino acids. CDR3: CASSLGDLVNRLGGYTF. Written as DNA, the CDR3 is TGCGCCAGCAGCTTGGGGGATCTAGTGAACAGGTTAGGAGGCTACACCTTC.